One T cell receptor (beta chain) is described in this entry. What it binds is unknown. The data stem from a study of T-cell reconstitution after alpha-beta-depleted transplantation in children. Study conclusions and caveats: Diversity and T-cell counts at one year after transplant derived mostly from new T cells. At around two months after transplant, the alpha-beta T cells were reportedly derived from several hundred expanded clones that came from non-depleted graft cells. At day 60, the high TCRbeta diversity found in some patients originated from recipient T cells and thymic progenitors that had survived.

It was with unique molecular identifiers that the TCRbeta library was prepared. TCRdb re-called the PCR reads with MiXCR, one entry per CDR3 protein. The sample has 450,000 to 700,000 distinct CDR3 sequences; 20% to 30% are singletons. Specimen: PBMCs, collected before TCRalphabeta/CD19-depleted stem cell transplant. The clonotype was recovered from a boy under three years old with Wiskott-Aldrich syndrome, due to receive a stem cell transplant.

CDR3 amino acids: CASSTVRKQETQYF. The CDR3 DNA reads as TGTGCCAGCAGCACAGTCCGGAAGCAAGAGACCCAGTACTTC. The rearrangement joins TRBV7-9 to TRBJ2-5; D gene unclear. Germline CDR1 SEHNR, CDR2 FQNEAQ (reference sequence). The ends were cut back, 5 bases at V and 2 bases at J, with 12 bases in the middle. The length of the CDR3 is 14 residues.